This T cell receptor beta chain was captured by sequencing in a study of cytotoxic CD8 clonotypes in ibrutinib-treated CLL. Turning to the study itself: Samples averaged roughly 280,000 productive templates and just under 95,000 productive rearrangements. The study's findings and limits: Clonality went up at the time of ibrutinib response, stayed stable in sustained remission, and later dropped back toward its baseline level at progression. In sustained-remission versus progressing patients, sampling times differed.

Germline loops: CDR1 SGHRS, CDR2 YFSETQ. The V and J ends lost 0 bases and 1 base respectively, with 10 bases between them. The CDR3 contains 15 residues. Using immunoSEQ multiplex PCR, the repertoire was profiled, and TCRdb retains in-frame clones only, with some absent. This table has 65,000 to 85,000 clones, about nine tenths appearing once. Points on this clone: Its antigen is currently unknown.

V gene TRBV5-1 combines with J gene TRBJ2-5; tentatively, D is TRBD1 or TRBD2 (5 bases each). This sample comprised PBMCs, obtained after 12 months of ibrutinib treatment. This receptor was taken from a human donor with chronic lymphocytic leukemia. In DNA, the CDR3 is TGCGCCAGCAGCTTGGATGAGGGGCGCCAAGAGACCCAGTACTTC. It codes for CASSLDEGRQETQYF.